Detailed here is one TCR beta chain. What it binds is unknown. This sample stems from a study of radiation and T cells in renal cell carcinoma. Germline V CDR1 and CDR2: MDHEN, SYDVKM. CDR3 length: 12 residues. V gave up 2 bases and J gave up 3 bases, with 4 bases separating them. Regarding time point: baseline pretreatment blood. Treatment meaning: 15 Gy SBRT to primary tumor, nephrectomy 4 weeks later. The tumor was a clear cell renal cell carcinoma. Notes on the study in general: Pretreatment tumor biopsies were lacking, so baseline clonotypes are unknown. From baseline, blood top tumor clonotypes peaked at 2 weeks post-radiation.

Sequencing was performed with immunoSEQ multiplex PCR; in TCRdb, only in-frame clones are kept and a portion is missing. This table holds roughly 130,000 clones, 88% found once. The TCR sequence derives from a woman aged 45-59 years with renal cell carcinoma. Source: blood, taken from a patient whose treatment included radiotherapy and nephrectomy. The V gene is TRBV28, the J gene TRBJ1-1; no clear D gene. The CDR3 spells CASSLRDTEAFF. DNA of the CDR3: TGTGCCAGCAGTTTAAGGGACACTGAAGCTTTCTTT.